The entry that follows covers one TCR beta chain sequence. Its antigen is not identified. The entry originates in a study of siplizumab effects on memory and regulatory T cells. The CDR3 runs to 15 residues. V was shortened by 5 bases and J by 3 bases, with 15 bases between the two germline ends. Per the germline V gene, CDR1 is LGHNT and CDR2 is FRNRAP. Sequencing used immunoSEQ multiplex PCR; TCRdb keeps in-frame clones, though not all of them. The sample yields 100,000 or so clones, approximately 94% seen once. Broader study findings: Of the proliferating CD4+ or CD8+ clones, roughly 80-96% lacked a naive or memory phenotype that could be assigned. The study found that mappable alloreactive CD4+ clones averaged nearly 70% Treg-derived with siplizumab and roughly 30% in controls. The authors did not confirm suppressive function in proliferating Tregs from siplizumab cultures.

This clonotype was sampled from a human donor in good health. The rearrangement links TRBV12-5 to TRBJ2-3; possibly TRBD1 for D (6 bases). The sample comprised non-Treg CD4+ T cells sorted from blood. The chain's CDR3 is CASGPQDSRTDTQYF. In nucleotides, the CDR3 is TGTGCTAGTGGTCCCCAGGACAGTCGGACAGATACGCAGTATTTT. Variable domain in full (rest from reference TRBV12-5 and TRBJ2-3): DARVTQTPRHKVTEMGQEVTMRCQPILGHNTVFWYRQTMMQGLELLAYFRNRAPLDDSGMPKDRFSAEMPDATLATLKIQPSEPRDSAVYFCASGPQDSRTDTQYFGPGTRLTVL.